The text below deals with one T cell receptor beta chain. No antigen is known for it. Base qualities are not recorded, but no much larger clone differs from it by a single base. This entry comes from a study of technical replicates of blood from a handful of donors (dated by TCRdb to between 2016 and 2019). Inclusive of the bounding cysteine and phenylalanine, the CDR3 is 14 residues long. The kept DNA is CDR3 alone, 42 bases in frame from the first base. Via the germline V gene, CDR1 is SGDLS and CDR2 YYNGEE. Deletion took 4 bases off V and 5 bases off J, with a span of 15 bases between the germline ends. Library preparation employed the immunoSEQ multiplex PCR assay. Sourced from immuneACCESS, this table was stored by TCRdb with only in-frame sequences that have V and J called. A share of the clones is absent; for the studies checked, an unresolved V gene accounts for under half, and the remainder has no known explanation. The sample table lists more than 15,000 clones, approximately 87% of them with a count of one. The ten most abundant clones make up approximately 13% of the sample.

This TCR was recovered from a human donor in good health. Sequencing input: PBMCs. Rearrangement joined TRBV9 to TRBJ2-5, and possibly TRBD2, on 6 matching bases. The encoded CDR3 is CASSMTSVGETQYF. The nucleotides are TGTGCCAGCAGCATGACTAGTGTTGGTGAGACCCAGTACTTC.